The rows below give T cell receptor beta chains drawn from one sample of a study of shared clonotypes between healthy human individuals. Generated by immunoSEQ multiplex PCR, the TCRdb table keeps only in-frame clones and is missing some. In the table there are over a million clones, nearly 99% of which are singletons. The sequenced material came from naive CD4+ T cells sorted from blood. The receptors originated from a man between 25 and 39 years old in good health. CDR3s include the opening cysteine and the closing phenylalanine or tryptophan. D genes are given only for firm matches. For some rows the clone size is stated as once, few or many, or as a class when expanded; others skip it.

j_call v_call d_call clone_size cdr3_aa cdr3_nt
TRBJ2-7 TRBV7-9 TRBD1 . CASSSTGTGVHRGYF TGTGCCAGCAGCTCTACCGGGACAGGGGTACATCGGGGGTACTTC
TRBJ1-5 TRBV6-5 . . CASSSDRRNQPQHF TGTGCCAGCAGCAGTGACAGGCGCAATCAGCCCCAGCATTTT
TRBJ2-5 TRBV5-6 TRBD2 . CASSLIPREGTQYF TGTGCCAGCAGCTTGATTCCGCGGGAGGGGACCCAGTACTTC
TRBJ2-1 TRBV2 . . CASTQSRGSRYNEQFF TGTGCCAGCACGCAGTCCCGGGGGAGTCGGTACAATGAGCAGTTCTTC
TRBJ2-7 TRBV10-2 . . CASRKTSILEQYF TGCGCCAGCAGAAAAACTAGTATTCTCGAGCAGTACTTC
TRBJ2-1 TRBV5-1 TRBD2 once CASSSTSGSSYNEQFF TGCGCCAGCAGCTCGACTAGCGGGAGTTCCTACAATGAGCAGTTCTTC
TRBJ1-1 TRBV23-1 . once CASSQVCNSNTEAFF TGCGCCAGCAGTCAAGTCTGCAACTCGAACACTGAAGCTTTCTTT
TRBJ1-4 TRBV2 . . CASRWTGATNEKLFF TGTGCCAGCAGGTGGACTGGAGCAACTAATGAAAAACTGTTTTTT
TRBJ2-7 TRBV9 . . CASSSPHRSYEQYF TGTGCCAGCAGCTCCCCGCACCGCTCCTACGAGCAGTACTTC
TRBJ2-1 TRBV18 . . CASSPQRDEQFF TGTGCCAGCTCACCCCAGAGGGATGAGCAGTTCTTC
TRBJ1-1 TRBV7-8 TRBD1 . CASIGGQGDSEAFF TGTGCCAGCATTGGGGGACAGGGCGATTCCGAAGCTTTCTTT
TRBJ2-1 TRBV7-9 . . CASSLAYRDYNEQFF TGTGCCAGCAGCTTAGCTTACAGGGACTACAATGAGCAGTTCTTC
TRBJ1-4 TRBV7-2 . . CASARGSFNEKLFF TGTGCCAGCGCGAGGGGCAGTTTTAATGAAAAACTGTTTTTT
TRBJ2-7 TRBV11-2 TRBD2 . CASSLHAGGDEQYF TGTGCCAGCAGCTTACACGCGGGAGGCGACGAGCAGTACTTC
TRBJ2-1 TRBV25-1 . . CASSDHGSSYNEQFF TGTGCCAGCAGTGATCACGGCAGCTCCTACAATGAGCAGTTCTTC
TRBJ2-7 TRBV28 TRBD1 . CASSRQRRDRAYEQYF TGTGCCAGCAGTCGCCAGCGAAGGGACAGGGCCTACGAGCAGTACTTC
TRBJ2-5 TRBV18 TRBD2 . CASSPTSGSLETQYF TGTGCCAGCTCACCGACTAGCGGGAGCCTAGAGACCCAGTACTTC
TRBJ1-2 TRBV5-1 . . CASSLEDGNYGYTF TGCGCCAGCAGCTTGGAGGATGGCAACTATGGCTACACCTTC
TRBJ1-5 TRBV30 . . CAFDKGGPQHF TGTGCCTTTGACAAAGGTGGGCCCCAGCATTTT
TRBJ2-3 TRBV11-2 TRBD2 . CASTNLGVAGEDTQYF TGTGCCAGCACCAACCTGGGGGTGGCGGGGGAAGATACGCAGTATTTT
TRBJ2-6 TRBV4-1 . . CASSQVSAIGANVLTF TGCGCCAGCAGCCAAGTGTCCGCTATTGGGGCCAACGTCCTGACTTTC
TRBJ1-5 TRBV11-2 . . CASSQTEDSNQPQHF TGTGCCAGCAGCCAAACGGAAGATAGCAATCAGCCCCAGCATTTT
TRBJ1-3 TRBV5-1 . . CASSRGVGNTIYF TGCGCCAGCAGCCGGGGGGTTGGAAACACCATATATTTT
TRBJ2-3 TRBV18 TRBD1 . CASSLHRDRGTDTQYF TGTGCCAGCTCACTACACCGGGACAGGGGCACAGATACGCAGTATTTT
TRBJ1-5 TRBV27 . . CASRPQGSGDNQPQHF TGTGCCAGCAGGCCCCAGGGTAGCGGAGACAATCAGCCCCAGCATTTT
TRBJ2-7 TRBV14 TRBD2 once CASSLKGLAFQYEQYF TGTGCCAGCAGCCTTAAGGGACTAGCGTTCCAGTACGAGCAGTACTTC
TRBJ2-7 TRBV6-5 . . CASSSPGVNYEQYF TGTGCCAGTAGTTCTCCAGGGGTGAACTACGAGCAGTACTTC
TRBJ2-1 TRBV11-3 . . CASSLDPGLPGNEQFF TGTGCCAGCAGCTTAGACCCGGGACTGCCTGGGAATGAGCAGTTCTTC
TRBJ1-2 TRBV6-1 . . CASRRGYGYTF TGTGCCAGCAGACGGGGGTATGGCTACACCTTC
TRBJ2-3 TRBV5-1 . . CASSLAPDAHTDTQYF TGCGCCAGCAGCTTGGCGCCGGACGCTCACACAGATACGCAGTATTTT
TRBJ1-1 TRBV25-1 . . CASRRAGGNTEAFF TGTGCCAGCAGAAGAGCGGGGGGAAACACTGAAGCTTTCTTT
TRBJ2-5 TRBV29-1 . . CSGAYQETQYF TGCAGCGGCGCTTACCAAGAGACCCAGTACTTC
TRBJ1-2 TRBV2 . . CASSEQPYGYTF TGTGCCAGCAGTGAACAGCCCTATGGCTACACCTTC
TRBJ1-1 TRBV7-9 TRBD1 . CASSGQANTEAFF TGTGCCAGCAGCGGACAGGCGAACACTGAAGCTTTCTTT
TRBJ2-7 TRBV5-1 . . CASSLDPAGEQYF TGCGCCAGCAGCTTGGACCCCGCGGGCGAGCAGTACTTC
TRBJ1-1 TRBV6-5 . . CASTLNPAGATEAFF TGTGCCAGCACTCTAAACCCCGCAGGGGCCACTGAAGCTTTCTTT
TRBJ2-2 TRBV7-2 TRBD1 . CASGYRGPFGELFF TGTGCCAGCGGATACAGGGGGCCCTTCGGGGAGCTGTTTTTT
TRBJ2-6 TRBV19 . . CASSIVMPSGANVLTF TGTGCCAGTAGTATAGTTATGCCCTCTGGGGCCAACGTCCTGACTTTC
TRBJ1-4 TRBV6-1 . . CASSEAGVNNEKLFF TGTGCCAGCAGTGAAGCAGGGGTTAATAATGAAAAACTGTTTTTT
TRBJ2-2 TRBV4-3 . once CASSQDPLPNTGELFF TGCGCCAGCAGCCAAGATCCCCTGCCGAACACCGGGGAGCTGTTTTTT
TRBJ1-1 TRBV29-1 TRBD1 . CSGRTGIEAFF TGCAGCGGGCGGACAGGCATTGAAGCTTTCTTT
TRBJ1-2 TRBV27 . . CASGYRLPADGYTF TGTGCCAGCGGGTACAGGCTCCCAGCGGATGGCTACACCTTC
TRBJ2-1 TRBV5-1 . . CASSLAMGSQPYNEQFF TGCGCCAGCAGCTTGGCCATGGGGTCACAGCCCTACAATGAGCAGTTCTTC
TRBJ2-7 TRBV5-6 . . CASSSTLVSSSEQYF TGTGCCAGCAGCTCCACCTTAGTTAGTAGCAGCGAGCAGTACTTC
TRBJ1-1 TRBV10-3 . . CAARGSDTEAFF TGTGCCGCCAGGGGTTCGGACACTGAAGCTTTCTTT